Each of the 19 T cell receptor beta chains below was sequenced from the same sample in a study of T-cell memory formation after mild COVID-19. Each CDR3 protein gets one entry after TCRdb re-called the 5' RACE reads with MiXCR. The sample carries 450,000 to 700,000 distinct CDR3 sequences, over 15% recorded once. Sequencing was performed on PBMCs or a T cell subset sorted from them (not recorded which). Receptors originate from an adult woman who had mild COVID-19 (a few samples of this study predate the infection). Cell type and time point are not known.

The CDR3 region is CASSWGGSYEQFF. CDR3 in DNA: TGTGCCAGCAGTTGGGGCGGGAGCTATGAGCAGTTCTTC. This rearrangement joins TRBV12-3 or TRBV12-4 to TRBJ2-1; 7 positions agree with TRBD2. The CDR3 spans 13 residues. V lost 4 bases, J lost 8 bases, and 5 bases stayed unmatched.

This clonotype was detected only once. The CDR3 loop reads CSAPGTASTLRGTSGANVLTF. Here the CDR3 DNA reads TGCAGTGCTCCCGGGACAGCTTCCACACTAAGGGGTACCTCTGGGGCCAACGTCCTGACTTTC. The V call is TRBV20-1, the J call TRBJ2-6, with 7 bases aligning to TRBD1. Germline-derived CDR1 and CDR2 are DFQATT and SNEGSKA (reference sequence). V was pared by 5 bases and J by 0 bases, with 22 bases of the junction left unmatched. CDR3 length equals 21 residues.

This chain links TRBV6-5 with TRBJ1-1, with 7 bases identical to TRBD1. CDR1 is MNHEY and CDR2 is SVGAGI in the germline V gene. The J segment lost 7 bases and the V segment lost 5 bases, leaving 7 bases of the junction unmatched. The CDR3 is made up of 13 amino acids. The CDR3 protein is CASSVDRAREAFF. The CDR3 DNA reads TGTGCCAGCAGTGTAGACAGGGCACGTGAAGCTTTCTTT.

The chain links TRBV5-1 to TRBJ2-7; D unclear. Germline-derived CDR1 and CDR2 are SGHRS and YFSETQ. This CDR3 spans 13 amino acids. The V gene lost 0 bases and the J gene lost 3 bases, with 7 bases spanning the gap. CDR3 nucleotide sequence: TGCGCCAGCAGCTTGGATAGACTCTACGAGCAGTACTTC. Translating gives CASSLDRLYEQYF.

In DNA, the CDR3 is TGTGCCAGCAGCCCAGAGACAGGTTCGTCCGAGCAGTACTTC. Its translation is CASSPETGSSEQYF. The chain links TRBV7-8 to TRBJ2-7; a weak D match, TRBD1 (6 bases). V was shortened by 5 bases and J by 6 bases, with 17 bases between the two germline ends. Looked up from germline, CDR1 is SGHVS and CDR2 is FQNEAQ. The CDR3 consists of 14 residues.

The V and J genes are TRBV9 and TRBJ1-2; 12 nucleotides line up with TRBD1. The germline gives CDR1 SGDLS, CDR2 YYNGEE. Trimming cost V 2 bases and J 4 bases; bases outside gene matches: 15. The CDR3 length is 19 residues. The CDR3 coding sequence is TGTGCCAGCAGCGTCACCCCCACCGGGACAGGGGGCGTTAGCTATGGCTACACCTTC. This codes for CASSVTPTGTGGVSYGYTF. Filled out from reference TRBV9 and TRBJ1-2, the complete variable domain reads DSGVTQTPKHLITATGQRVTLRCSPRSGDLSVYWYQQSLDQGLQFLIQYYNGEERAKGNILERFSAQQFPDLHSELNLSSLELGDSALYFCASSVTPTGTGGVSYGYTFGSGTRLTVV.

This clonotype was counted only a few times. The chain recombines TRBV7-9 with TRBJ1-2, with 8 bases lining up with TRBD1. The CDR3 contains 13 residues. Germline CDR1 is SEHNR and CDR2 is FQNEAQ (reference sequence). The trim removed 4 bases at V and 8 bases at J, leaving 6 bases unmatched. The CDR3 coding sequence is TGTGCCAGCAGCTCCGAGGCAGGGGGCGGCTACACCTTC. This codes for CASSSEAGGGYTF.

There are many counts of this clonotype. The V call is TRBV7-8, the J call TRBJ2-1, with D possibly TRBD1 on 6 matching bases. The CDR3 length is 15 residues. V was pared by 0 bases and J by 4 bases, with 10 bases between. From germline, CDR1 is SGHVS and CDR2 FQNEAQ. CDR3 protein: CASSLARGIYNEQFF. The CDR3 nucleotides are TGTGCCAGCAGCTTAGCCAGGGGTATATACAATGAGCAGTTCTTC.

This clonotype showed up many times. V is TRBV7-2 and J is TRBJ1-2; D remains unclear. The CDR3 loop spans 12 amino acids. Germline-derived CDR1 and CDR2 are SGHTA and FQGNSA. Trimming removed 7 bases from V and 0 bases from J, with 6 bases in between. The CDR3 nucleotides read TGTGCCAGCAAAGACGCTAACTATGGCTACACCTTC. Protein: CASKDANYGYTF.

This clonotype showed up many times. This chain's CDR3 is CASSVDSYDNEQFF. The CDR3 DNA is TGTGCCAGCAGCGTTGACTCCTACGACAATGAGCAGTTCTTC. This chain joins TRBV9 and TRBJ2-1, with no clear D. This CDR3 spans 14 amino acids. Trimming cost V 2 bases and J 5 bases, with 11 bases left between them. Germline V gene sequence: CDR1 SGDLS, CDR2 YYNGEE. Drawing the rest from reference TRBV9 and TRBJ2-1, the complete variable domain is DSGVTQTPKHLITATGQRVTLRCSPRSGDLSVYWYQQSLDQGLQFLIQYYNGEERAKGNILERFSAQQFPDLHSELNLSSLELGDSALYFCASSVDSYDNEQFFGPGTRLTVL.

The chain is built from TRBV7-9 and TRBJ2-7, with 8 bases aligning to TRBD1. The V and J ends lost 4 bases and 2 bases, in that order; junction bases with no gene match: 10. Germline assignment: CDR1 SEHNR and CDR2 FQNEAQ (reference sequence). The CDR3 sequence is 16 residues long. Here the CDR3 DNA reads TGTGCCAGCAGCTCCTCGAGACAGGGGAGAACCTACGAGCAGTACTTC. The encoded protein is CASSSSRQGRTYEQYF. The full variable domain, with the rest looked up from reference TRBV7-9 and TRBJ2-7, is DTGVSQNPRHKITKRGQNVTFRCDPISEHNRLYWYRQTLGQGPEFLTYFQNEAQLEKSRLLSDRFSAERPKGSFSTLEIQRTEQGDSAMYLCASSSSRQGRTYEQYFGPGTRLTVT.

DNA for the CDR3: TGCGCCAGCAGCGAGTCATCTTTATATGGCTACACCTTC. Translation gives CASSESSLYGYTF. The J gene is TRBJ1-2, the V gene TRBV5-1; D gene ambiguous. The CDR3 loop spans 13 amino acids. The germline V gene has CDR1 SGHRS and CDR2 YFSETQ. The V end was cut by 4 bases, the J end by 5 bases, with 12 bases between.

This clonotype was recorded a few times. The V gene is TRBV6-5, the J gene TRBJ1-2; D may be TRBD1 (5 bases). V was cut by 2 bases and J by 4 bases, with 14 bases left in between. Germline V lookup: CDR1 MNHEY, CDR2 SVGAGI. The CDR3 is 15 amino acids. The CDR3 is CASSYGLRGTYGYTF. The CDR3 region has the DNA TGTGCCAGCAGTTACGGGCTCCGGGGGACCTATGGCTACACCTTC.

This clonotype has at least ten counts. The CDR3 spells CASSVGHRTSTDTQYF. DNA of the CDR3: TGTGCCAGCAGCGTAGGACACAGGACCAGCACAGATACGCAGTATTTT. J is TRBJ2-3 and V is TRBV9; TRBD1 is a possible D gene (5 bases). Germline CDR1 SGDLS, CDR2 YYNGEE. Trimming cost V 0 bases and J 0 bases, with 11 bases left between them. The CDR3 consists of 16 residues. The full variable domain, in which reference TRBV9 and TRBJ2-3 provide the parts outside the CDR3, is DSGVTQTPKHLITATGQRVTLRCSPRSGDLSVYWYQQSLDQGLQFLIQYYNGEERAKGNILERFSAQQFPDLHSELNLSSLELGDSALYFCASSVGHRTSTDTQYFGPGTRLTVL.

J is TRBJ2-1 and V is TRBV27, with 13 bases lining up with TRBD2. Trimming took 8 bases from V and 12 from J; bases not matched to a gene: 7. The CDR3 loop spans 13 amino acids. Germline CDR1 MNHEY, CDR2 SMNVEV (reference sequence). Here the CDR3 DNA reads TGTGCCAGCGGTCAGGGACTAGCGGGAAGGCAGTTCTTC. Its protein is CASGQGLAGRQFF.

This clonotype was observed a few times. CDR3 in DNA: TGTGCCAGCAGCAGATCCCGGGCGAACACCGGGGAGCTGTTTTTT. Translation: CASSRSRANTGELFF. The V and J genes are TRBV12-3 or TRBV12-4 and TRBJ2-2; D gene unclear. The CDR3 runs to 15 residues. The V gene lost 6 bases and the J gene lost 0 bases, with 11 bases spanning the gap.

The sample holds a few counts of this clonotype. V usage is TRBV30 and J usage is TRBJ2-1, with D perhaps matching TRBD2 (5 bases). The V gene lost 0 bases and the J gene lost 7 bases, with 10 bases spanning the gap. The CDR3 length is 13 residues. CDR1 is GTSNPN and CDR2 is SVGIG in the germline V gene (reference sequence). CDR3 region: CAWSVLVQNEQFF. CDR3 nucleotides: TGTGCCTGGAGTGTACTAGTACAGAATGAGCAGTTCTTC.

This clonotype appeared many times. The V and J genes are TRBV20-1 and TRBJ2-3; D call uncertain. Trimming shortened V by 6 bases and J by 3 bases, and 16 bases separated the two germline ends. The CDR3 has 14 residues. Germline V gene sequence: CDR1 DFQATT, CDR2 SNEGSKA (reference sequence). In DNA, the CDR3 is TGCAGTGCCCGCCACCAGTGGTTGACAGATACGCAGTATTTT. Amino acid sequence: CSARHQWLTDTQYF.

The chain has TRBV27 and TRBJ2-1, with 12 bases fitting TRBD2. The V and J ends lost 5 bases and 6 bases, in that order; junction bases with no gene match: 11. CDR1 is MNHEY and CDR2 is SMNVEV in the germline V gene (reference sequence). The CDR3 contains 17 residues. The CDR3 DNA follows: TGTGCCAGCAGTCTAAGACTAGCGGGAGTGACGGCCAATGAGCAGTTCTTC. This sequence encodes CASSLRLAGVTANEQFF.